This T cell receptor (beta chain) emerged from a study of CD8 T cells in Susac syndrome. Reverse transcription used about 0.45 to 1 ug RNA and random hexamers. Multiplex immunoSEQ PCR targeted 54 Vbeta and 13 Jbeta TCR beta segments. TCRdb reprocessed the immunoSEQ multiplex PCR reads with MiXCR, giving one entry per CDR3 protein. The sample has 300,000 to 350,000 distinct CDR3 sequences, around 92% seen once. The CDR3 has 13 amino acids. The V gene's germline CDR1 is GTSNPN and CDR2 SVGIG (reference sequence). Trimming left V 4 bases short and J 3 bases short, with 12 bases between. Sequencing was carried out using CD4+ T cells from PBMCs. The V call is TRBV30, the J call TRBJ1-2, with D possibly matching TRBD1 (6 bases). This sequence was found in a human donor with multiple sclerosis. CDR3 sequence: CAWNAGADYGYTF. The CDR3 nucleotides are TGTGCCTGGAACGCAGGGGCGGACTATGGCTACACCTTC.